This T cell receptor (beta chain) appears in the sequencing data of a study of post-analysis software for immune sequencing data. Study-level results: Higher frequency in patients than in controls was seen for roughly five TRBV segments, with TRBV5-6, TRBV5-1 and TRBV20-1 among them. The study found significantly lower normalized Chao1 diversity in multiple sclerosis patients than in controls.

Unique molecular identifiers had been added to the TCR beta cDNA libraries. Input of roughly 0.95 to 11 million T cells yielded roughly 530,000 cDNA molecules. TCRdb processed the PCR reads anew with MiXCR; each CDR3 protein has one entry. Here the sample spans hundreds of thousands of distinct CDR3 sequences, about 38% being singletons. CDR1 and CDR2 (germline): ENHRY, SYGVKD. The CDR3 sequence is 15 residues long. V shed 0 bases and J shed 10 bases, with 16 bases lying between them. As to this clonotype: Antigen unknown.

The TCR comes from a girl aged 10 to 17 with multiple sclerosis. The specimen was blood. The chain uses TRBV10-3 and TRBJ2-1, with TRBD2 as a possible D gene (5 bases). The CDR3 reads CAISESSSEEREQFF. The CDR3 nucleotides are TGTGCCATCAGTGAGTCTAGTAGTGAGGAGCGGGAGCAGTTCTTC.